In this sample, the clone carrying this T cell receptor (beta chain) turned up many times. What it binds is unknown. The entry originates in a study of Graves' ophthalmopathy and Graves' hyperthyroidism. About the research overall: Peripheral blood was collected at initial diagnosis, before any treatment.

Amplification of TCR beta CDR3 regions used RNA transcripts. First-round RT-PCR employed HTBI primers, with a second-round multiplex PCR after it. From the multiplex PCR reads, TCRdb called clonotypes with MiXCR, one entry per CDR3 protein. The data contain roughly 700,000 distinct CDR3 sequences, 35% to 50% of them seen just once; the ten biggest clones take up about 40%. Study findings and constraints: The model forecast ophthalmopathy progression, reaching around 70% sensitivity and 72.22% specificity.

Looked up from germline, CDR1 is SNHLY and CDR2 is FYNNEI. The CDR3 totals 13 residues. V dropped 7 bases and J dropped 3 bases, with 10 bases sitting between them. The sample taken for sequencing was peripheral blood. The chain couples TRBV2 to TRBJ1-5; D remains ambiguous. The clonotype comes from an adult man with Graves' ophthalmopathy. The CDR3: CASNSHSNQPQHF. In DNA form, the CDR3 reads TGTGCCAGCAATTCACACTCCAATCAGCCCCAGCATTTT.